This TCR beta chain is from a study of vaccination effects on CD4 cells after COVID-19. Remarks on this clone: Its antigen is as yet unknown.

Libraries were prepared by immunoSEQ multiplex PCR; TCRdb keeps only in-frame clonotypes and omits some of them. There are 20,000 to 25,000 clones in the sample; 60% to 70% occur only once, and 9.5% to 13% lies in the top ten. V was shortened by 8 bases and J by 3 bases, with 19 bases between the two germline ends. Germline V gene lookup returns CDR1 KGHDR and CDR2 SFDVKD. This CDR3 is 15 amino acids long. Antigen-specific CD4+ T cells were first expanded with viral peptide pools by the ViraFEST assay and only then sequenced. The culture ran for approximately 10 days, and then CD4+ T cells were isolated. Prior SARS-CoV-2 infection was absent in the vaccine recipients, as shown by negative nucleocapsid antibodies.

The genes are TRBV24-1 and TRBJ2-7; tentative D call: TRBD2 (5 bases). Sequencing used CD4+ T cells from PBMCs cultured with HCoV-NL63 spike peptides, obtained before COVID-19 vaccination. This TCR was sampled from a human donor who received a COVID-19 vaccine. CDR3 loop: CATTHPGIMGYEQYF. The DNA for the CDR3 is TGTGCCACCACTCACCCGGGGATCATGGGCTACGAGCAGTACTTC.